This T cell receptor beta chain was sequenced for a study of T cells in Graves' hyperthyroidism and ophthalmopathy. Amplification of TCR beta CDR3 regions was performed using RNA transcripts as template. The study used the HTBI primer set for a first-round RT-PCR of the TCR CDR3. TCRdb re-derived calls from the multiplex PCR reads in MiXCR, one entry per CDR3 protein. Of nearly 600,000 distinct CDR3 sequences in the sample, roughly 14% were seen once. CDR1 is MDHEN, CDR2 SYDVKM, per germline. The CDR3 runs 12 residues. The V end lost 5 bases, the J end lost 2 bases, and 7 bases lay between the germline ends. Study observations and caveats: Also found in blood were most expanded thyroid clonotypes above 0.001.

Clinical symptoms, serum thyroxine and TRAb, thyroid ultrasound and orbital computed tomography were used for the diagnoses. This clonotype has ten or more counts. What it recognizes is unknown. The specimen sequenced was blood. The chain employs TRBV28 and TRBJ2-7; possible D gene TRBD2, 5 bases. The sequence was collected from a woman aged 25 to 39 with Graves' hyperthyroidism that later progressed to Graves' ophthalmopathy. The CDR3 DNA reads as TGTGCCAGCAGTCTGCGGGCCTACGAGCAGTACTTC. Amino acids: CASSLRAYEQYF. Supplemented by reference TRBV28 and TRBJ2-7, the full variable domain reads DVKVTQSSRYLVKRTGEKVFLECVQDMDHENMFWYRQDPGLGLRLIYFSYDVKMKEKGDIPEGYSVSREKKERFSLILESASTNQTSMYLCASSLRAYEQYFGPGTRLTVT.